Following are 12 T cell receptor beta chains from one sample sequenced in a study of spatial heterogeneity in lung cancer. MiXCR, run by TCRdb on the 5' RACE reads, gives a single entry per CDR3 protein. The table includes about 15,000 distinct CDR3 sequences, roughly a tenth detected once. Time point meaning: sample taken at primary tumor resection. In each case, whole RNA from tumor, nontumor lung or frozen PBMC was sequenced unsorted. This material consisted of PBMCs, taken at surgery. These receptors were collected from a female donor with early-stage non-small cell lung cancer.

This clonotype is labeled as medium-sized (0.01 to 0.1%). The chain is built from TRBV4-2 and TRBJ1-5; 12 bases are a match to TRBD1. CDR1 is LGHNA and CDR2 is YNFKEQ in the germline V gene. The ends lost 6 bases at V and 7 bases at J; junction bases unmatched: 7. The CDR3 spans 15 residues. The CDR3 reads CASSLRDRGQQPQHF. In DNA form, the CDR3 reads TGTGCCAGCAGTCTCCGGGACAGGGGGCAACAGCCCCAGCATTTT.

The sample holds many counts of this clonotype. This chain's CDR3 is CASSLSRVRETQYF. The CDR3 coding sequence is TGTGCCAGCAGCTTATCAAGGGTGCGAGAGACCCAGTACTTC. This chain uses TRBV11-2 with TRBJ2-5, with D unresolved. Trimming took 2 bases from V and 4 from J, leaving 11 bases between them. The CDR3 sequence is 14 residues long. The germline V gene has CDR1 SGHAT and CDR2 FQNNGV.

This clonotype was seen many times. Here the CDR3 reads CASSKTGGNEQFF. CDR3 DNA sequence: TGTGCCAGCAGCAAGACAGGGGGGAATGAGCAGTTCTTC. This chain uses TRBV6-5 with TRBJ2-1; 9 bases match TRBD1. The trim removed 6 bases at V and 7 bases at J, leaving 4 bases unmatched. CDR1 is MNHEY and CDR2 is SVGAGI in the germline V gene. The CDR3 is made up of 13 amino acids.

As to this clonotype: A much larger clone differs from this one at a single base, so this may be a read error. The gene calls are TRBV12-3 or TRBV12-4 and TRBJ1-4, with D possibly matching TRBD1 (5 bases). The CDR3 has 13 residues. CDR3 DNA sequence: TGTGCCAGCGGTTTAGCTGGGACCGAAAAACTGTTTTTT. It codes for CASGLAGTEKLFF.

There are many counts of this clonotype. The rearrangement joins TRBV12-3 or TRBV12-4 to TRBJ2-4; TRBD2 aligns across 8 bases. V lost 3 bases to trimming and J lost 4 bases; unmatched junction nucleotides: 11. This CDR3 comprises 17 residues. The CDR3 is CASSFGTSEERKNIQYF. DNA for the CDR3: TGTGCCAGCAGTTTCGGGACTAGTGAGGAAAGAAAAAACATTCAGTACTTC.

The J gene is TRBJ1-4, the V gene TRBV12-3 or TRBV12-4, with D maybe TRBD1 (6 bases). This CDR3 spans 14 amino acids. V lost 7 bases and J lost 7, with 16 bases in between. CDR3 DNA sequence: TGTGCCAGCATCGACGGGGGCTGGGGTGAAAAACTGTTTTTT. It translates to CASIDGGWGEKLFF.

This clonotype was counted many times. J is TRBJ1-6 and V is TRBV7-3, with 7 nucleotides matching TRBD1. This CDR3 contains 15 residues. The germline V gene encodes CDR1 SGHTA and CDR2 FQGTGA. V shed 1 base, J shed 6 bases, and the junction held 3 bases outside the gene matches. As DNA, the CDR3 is TGTGCCAGCAGCTTAATGGGACAGTCTAATTCACCCCTCCACTTT. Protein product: CASSLMGQSNSPLHF.

CDR3 nucleotides: TGTGCCAGCAGCCCCAGGACAGGGGGCGCGGGGGACATTCAGTACTTC. Translating it yields CASSPRTGGAGDIQYF. The genes are TRBV7-6 and TRBJ2-4; 11 bases map to TRBD1. This CDR3 contains 16 residues. The junction had 11 bases not matched to a gene; V was cut back by 5 bases and J by 8 bases. Per germline, CDR1 SGHVS and CDR2 FNYEAQ.

CDR3 protein: CSASFQGKETQYF. The CDR3 DNA is TGCAGTGCTAGCTTTCAAGGAAAAGAGACCCAGTACTTC. The chain uses TRBV20-1 and TRBJ2-5, with D unclear. With 3 bases removed from V and 3 bases from J, the gap between germline ends came to 11 bases. The CDR3 is 13 residues long. Per the germline V gene, CDR1 is DFQATT and CDR2 is SNEGSKA (reference sequence).

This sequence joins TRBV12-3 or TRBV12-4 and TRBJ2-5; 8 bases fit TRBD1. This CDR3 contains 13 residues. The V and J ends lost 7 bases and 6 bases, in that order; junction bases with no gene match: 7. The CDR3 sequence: CASNRQGTKTQYF. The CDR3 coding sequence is TGTGCCAGCAATAGACAGGGGACGAAGACCCAGTACTTC.

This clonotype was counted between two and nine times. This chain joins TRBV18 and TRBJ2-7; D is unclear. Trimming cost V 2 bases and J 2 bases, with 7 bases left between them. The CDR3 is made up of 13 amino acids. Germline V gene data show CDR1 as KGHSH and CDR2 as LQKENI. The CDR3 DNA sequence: TGTGCCAGCTCACCAGCAGCCGCCTACGAGCAGTACTTC. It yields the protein CASSPAAAYEQYF.

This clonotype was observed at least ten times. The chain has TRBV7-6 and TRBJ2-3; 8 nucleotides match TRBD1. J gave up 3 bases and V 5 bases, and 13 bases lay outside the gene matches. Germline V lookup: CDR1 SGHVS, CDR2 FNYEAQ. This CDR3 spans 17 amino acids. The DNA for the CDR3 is TGTGCCAGCAGCCTCAGACAGGGGATCCTATTGACAGATACGCAGTATTTT. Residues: CASSLRQGILLTDTQYF.